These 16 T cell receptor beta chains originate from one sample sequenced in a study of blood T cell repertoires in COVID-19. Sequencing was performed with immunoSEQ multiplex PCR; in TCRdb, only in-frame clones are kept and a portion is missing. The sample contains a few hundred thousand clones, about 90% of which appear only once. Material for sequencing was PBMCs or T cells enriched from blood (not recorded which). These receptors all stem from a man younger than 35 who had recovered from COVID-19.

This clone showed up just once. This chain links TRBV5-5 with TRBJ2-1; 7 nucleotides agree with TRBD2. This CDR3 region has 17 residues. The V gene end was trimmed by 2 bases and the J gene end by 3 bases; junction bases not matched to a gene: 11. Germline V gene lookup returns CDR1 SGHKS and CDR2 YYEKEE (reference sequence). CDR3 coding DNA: TGTGCCAGCAGCTTAGGTCGAGGGCTAGCGGTCTACAATGAGCAGTTCTTC. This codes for CASSLGRGLAVYNEQFF.

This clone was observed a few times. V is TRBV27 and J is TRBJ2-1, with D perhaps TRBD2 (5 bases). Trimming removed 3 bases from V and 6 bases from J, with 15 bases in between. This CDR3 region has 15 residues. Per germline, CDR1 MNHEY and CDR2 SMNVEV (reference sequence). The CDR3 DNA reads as TGTGCCAGCAGTTTTAGCCTAGCTCATTTCAATGAGCAGTTCTTC. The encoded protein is CASSFSLAHFNEQFF.

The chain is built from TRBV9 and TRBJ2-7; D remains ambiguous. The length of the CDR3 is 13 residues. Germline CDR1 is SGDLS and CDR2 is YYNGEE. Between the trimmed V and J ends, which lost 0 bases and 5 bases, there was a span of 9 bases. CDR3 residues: CASSVGRSNEQYF. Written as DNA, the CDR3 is TGTGCCAGCAGCGTAGGCAGGTCCAACGAGCAGTACTTC. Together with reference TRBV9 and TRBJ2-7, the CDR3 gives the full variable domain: DSGVTQTPKHLITATGQRVTLRCSPRSGDLSVYWYQQSLDQGLQFLIQYYNGEERAKGNILERFSAQQFPDLHSELNLSSLELGDSALYFCASSVGRSNEQYFGPGTRLTVT.

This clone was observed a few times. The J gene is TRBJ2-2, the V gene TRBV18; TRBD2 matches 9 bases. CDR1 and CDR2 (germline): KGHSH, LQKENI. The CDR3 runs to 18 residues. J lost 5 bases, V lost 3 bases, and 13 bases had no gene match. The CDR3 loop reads CASSPPASRGGLTGELFF. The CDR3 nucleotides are TGTGCCAGCTCACCCCCTGCTTCGCGGGGGGGCCTGACCGGGGAGCTGTTTTTT.

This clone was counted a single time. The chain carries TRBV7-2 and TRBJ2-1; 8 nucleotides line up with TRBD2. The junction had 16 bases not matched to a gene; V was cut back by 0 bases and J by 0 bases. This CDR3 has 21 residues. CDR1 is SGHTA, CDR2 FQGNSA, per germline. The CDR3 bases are TGTGCCAGCAGCTTAGCGAGGTTAAGCGGGAGATTCAGGGGCTCCTACAATGAGCAGTTCTTC. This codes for CASSLARLSGRFRGSYNEQFF.

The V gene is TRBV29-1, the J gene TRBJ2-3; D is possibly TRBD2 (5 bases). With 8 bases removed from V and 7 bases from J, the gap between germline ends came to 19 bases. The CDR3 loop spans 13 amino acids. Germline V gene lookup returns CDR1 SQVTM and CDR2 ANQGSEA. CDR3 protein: CSYRRGRTNTQYF. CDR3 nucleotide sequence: TGCAGCTATCGACGGGGTCGCACGAATACGCAGTATTTT.

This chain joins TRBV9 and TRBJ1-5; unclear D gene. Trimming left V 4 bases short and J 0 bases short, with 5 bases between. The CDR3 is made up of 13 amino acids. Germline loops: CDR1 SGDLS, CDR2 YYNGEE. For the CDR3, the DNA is TGTGCCAGCAGCCCCGGTAGCAATCAGCCCCAGCATTTT. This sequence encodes CASSPGSNQPQHF.

This chain's CDR3 is CASSSRDTSTEAFF. In DNA form, the CDR3 reads TGTGCCAGCAGTTCCCGGGACACCTCAACTGAAGCTTTCTTT. V usage is TRBV6-5 and J usage is TRBJ1-1; D is perhaps TRBD1 (6 bases). CDR1 and CDR2 (germline): MNHEY, SVGAGI. V was shortened by 4 bases and J by 5 bases, with 14 bases between the two germline ends. This CDR3 has 14 amino acids.

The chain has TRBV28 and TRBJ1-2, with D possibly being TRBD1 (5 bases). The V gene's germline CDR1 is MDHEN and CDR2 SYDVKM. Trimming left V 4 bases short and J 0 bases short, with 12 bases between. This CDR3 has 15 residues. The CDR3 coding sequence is TGTGCCAGCAGTTCCGCGGCAGGGACTAACTATGGCTACACCTTC. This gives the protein CASSSAAGTNYGYTF.

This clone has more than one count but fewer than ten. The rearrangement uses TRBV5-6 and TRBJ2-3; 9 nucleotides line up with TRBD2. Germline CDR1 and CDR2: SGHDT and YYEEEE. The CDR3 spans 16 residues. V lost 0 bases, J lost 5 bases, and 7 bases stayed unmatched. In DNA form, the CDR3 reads TGTGCCAGCAGCTTGGTTGGCGGGGGGGCTGGAGATACGCAGTATTTT. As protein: CASSLVGGGAGDTQYF.

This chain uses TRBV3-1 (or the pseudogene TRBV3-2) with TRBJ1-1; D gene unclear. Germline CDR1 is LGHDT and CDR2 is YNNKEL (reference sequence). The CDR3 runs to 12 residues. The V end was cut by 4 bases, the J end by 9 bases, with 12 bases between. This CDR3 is CASSPNRRQAFF. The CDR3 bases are TGTGCCAGCAGCCCTAATCGGCGGCAAGCTTTCTTT.

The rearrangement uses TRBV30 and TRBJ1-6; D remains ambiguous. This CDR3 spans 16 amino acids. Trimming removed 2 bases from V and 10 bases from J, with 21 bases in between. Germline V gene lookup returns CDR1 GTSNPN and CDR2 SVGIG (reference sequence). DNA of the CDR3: TGTGCCTGGAGTCCCCAAAGCGAGAGATTCCGATCACCCCTCCACTTT. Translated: CAWSPQSERFRSPLHF.

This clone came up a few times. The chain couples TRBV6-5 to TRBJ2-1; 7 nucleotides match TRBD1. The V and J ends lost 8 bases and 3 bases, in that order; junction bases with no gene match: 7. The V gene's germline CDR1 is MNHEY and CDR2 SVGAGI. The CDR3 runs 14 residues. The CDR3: CASLERTGYNEQFF. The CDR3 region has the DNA TGTGCCAGCCTCGAGAGGACAGGCTACAATGAGCAGTTCTTC.

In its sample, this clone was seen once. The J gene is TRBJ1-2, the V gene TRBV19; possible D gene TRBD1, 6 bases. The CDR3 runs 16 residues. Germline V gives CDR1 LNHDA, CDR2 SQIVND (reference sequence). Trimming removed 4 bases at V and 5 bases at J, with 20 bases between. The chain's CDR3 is CASSKDLDRPSYGYTF. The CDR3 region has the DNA TGTGCCAGTAGTAAAGACCTCGACAGGCCGTCTTATGGCTACACCTTC.

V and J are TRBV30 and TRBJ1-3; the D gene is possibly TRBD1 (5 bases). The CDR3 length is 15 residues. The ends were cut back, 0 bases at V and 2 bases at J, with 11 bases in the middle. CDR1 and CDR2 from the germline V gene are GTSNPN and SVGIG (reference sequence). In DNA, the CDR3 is TGTGCCTGGAGTGTGGCAGGGTTAACTGGAAACACCATATATTTT. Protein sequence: CAWSVAGLTGNTIYF.

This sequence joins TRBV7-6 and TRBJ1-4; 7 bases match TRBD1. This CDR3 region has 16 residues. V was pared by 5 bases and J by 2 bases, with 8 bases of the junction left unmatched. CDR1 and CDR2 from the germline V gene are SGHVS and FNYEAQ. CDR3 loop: CASSPEGAGTNEKLFF. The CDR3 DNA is TGTGCCAGCAGCCCAGAGGGGGCAGGCACTAATGAAAAACTGTTTTTT.